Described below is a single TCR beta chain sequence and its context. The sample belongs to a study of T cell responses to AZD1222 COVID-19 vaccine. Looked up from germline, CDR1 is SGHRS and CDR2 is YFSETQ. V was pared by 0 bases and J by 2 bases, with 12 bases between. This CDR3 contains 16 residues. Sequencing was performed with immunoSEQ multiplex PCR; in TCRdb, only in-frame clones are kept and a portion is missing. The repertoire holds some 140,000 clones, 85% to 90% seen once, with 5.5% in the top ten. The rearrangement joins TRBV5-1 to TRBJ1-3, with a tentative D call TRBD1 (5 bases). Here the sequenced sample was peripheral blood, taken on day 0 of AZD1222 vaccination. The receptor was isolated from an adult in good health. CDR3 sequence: CASSLAGTGPGNTIYF. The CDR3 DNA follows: TGCGCCAGCAGCTTGGCCGGTACGGGGCCTGGAAACACCATATATTTT.